Below, 30 T cell receptor beta chains from the same sample are listed, as sequenced in a study of T-cell reconstitution after alpha-beta-depleted transplantation in children. Preparation of the TCRbeta library was carried out with unique molecular identifiers. TCRdb independently ran MiXCR on the PCR reads; one entry per CDR3 protein. This table holds approximately 650,000 distinct CDR3 sequences, approximately 14% found once. The sequencing here drew on PBMCs, taken before TCRalphabeta/CD19-depleted stem cell transplant. These receptors were collected from a girl under 10 years old with congenital amegakaryocytic thrombocytopenia, due to receive a stem cell transplant.

At least ten counts were recorded for this clonotype. The rearrangement uses TRBV28 and TRBJ2-7; D might be TRBD2 (6 bases). In germline, CDR1 is MDHEN, CDR2 SYDVKM. There are 13 residues in the CDR3. Trimming removed 10 bases at V and 0 bases at J, with 13 bases between. The DNA for the CDR3 is TGTGCCATCTCGGGGACTCTCTCCTACGAGCAGTACTTC. Its translation: CAISGTLSYEQYF.

The chain couples TRBV11-2 to TRBJ2-7; 8 bases match TRBD2. This CDR3 comprises 14 residues. Germline V gene lookup returns CDR1 SGHAT and CDR2 FQNNGV. V gave up 0 bases and J gave up 4 bases; unmatched junction bases: 2. CDR3 nucleotides: TGTGCCAGCAGCTTAGAGGGACTAGAGTACGAGCAGTACTTC. It specifies CASSLEGLEYEQYF.

The rearrangement uses TRBV5-1 and TRBJ2-3; 8 bases align to TRBD1. The CDR3 spans 15 residues. The V and J ends lost 1 base and 4 bases, in that order; junction bases with no gene match: 5. Germline-derived CDR1 and CDR2 are SGHRS and YFSETQ. The DNA for the CDR3 is TGCGCCAGCAGCTTGAGGCAGGGGGCGTCAGATACGCAGTATTTT. Its translation: CASSLRQGASDTQYF.

This clonotype appeared many times. The chain couples TRBV28 to TRBJ1-5, with a tentative D call TRBD1 (6 bases). Germline V CDR1 and CDR2: MDHEN, SYDVKM. Between the trimmed V and J ends, which lost 2 bases and 1 base, there was a span of 9 bases. The CDR3 runs to 15 residues. CDR3 in amino acids: CASSLTGQSNQPQHF. DNA of the CDR3: TGTGCCAGCAGTTTAACCGGACAGAGCAATCAGCCCCAGCATTTT. Using reference TRBV28 and TRBJ1-5 for the parts outside the CDR3, the full variable domain is DVKVTQSSRYLVKRTGEKVFLECVQDMDHENMFWYRQDPGLGLRLIYFSYDVKMKEKGDIPEGYSVSREKKERFSLILESASTNQTSMYLCASSLTGQSNQPQHFGDGTRLSIL.

This clonotype appeared many times. The chain combines TRBV10-3 with TRBJ2-7, with 11 bases that match TRBD1. The CDR3 covers 15 residues. The germline gives CDR1 ENHRY, CDR2 SYGVKD. Trimming cost V 11 bases and J 5 bases; bases outside gene matches: 14. CDR3 loop: CASQGDRGSHDEQYF. CDR3 DNA sequence: TGTGCCTCTCAGGGGGACAGGGGGTCGCACGACGAGCAGTACTTC.

This clonotype was found a few times. The V and J genes are TRBV5-1 and TRBJ2-3; TRBD2 agrees at 10 bases. Trimming cost V 5 bases and J 2 bases; bases outside gene matches: 5. In germline, CDR1 is SGHRS, CDR2 YFSETQ. This CDR3 is built from 15 residues. The CDR3 here is CASRPGTSVTDTQYF. The CDR3 region has the DNA TGCGCCAGCAGACCCGGGACTAGCGTCACAGATACGCAGTATTTT. Drawing the rest from reference TRBV5-1 and TRBJ2-3, the complete variable domain is KAGVTQTPRYLIKTRGQQVTLSCSPISGHRSVSWYQQTPGQGLQFLFEYFSETQRNKGNFPGRFSGRQFSNSRSEMNVSTLELGDSALYLCASRPGTSVTDTQYFGPGTRLTVL.

This clonotype was observed at least ten times. This sequence joins TRBV29-1 and TRBJ2-5; D uncertain. The CDR3 consists of 12 residues. Germline assignment: CDR1 SQVTM and CDR2 ANQGSEA. V lost 6 bases to trimming and J lost 1 base, with 9 bases between them. Written as DNA, the CDR3 is TGCAGCGTCGATGAGGCCCAAGAGACCCAGTACTTC. It codes for CSVDEAQETQYF.

The gene calls are TRBV5-1 and TRBJ2-7; the D is unclear. The CDR3 runs 14 residues. Germline V lookup: CDR1 SGHRS, CDR2 YFSETQ. Trimming shortened V by 0 bases and J by 5 bases, and 12 bases separated the two germline ends. CDR3 sequence: CASSLVGRFDEQYF. In DNA form, the CDR3 reads TGCGCCAGCAGCTTGGTAGGCAGATTCGACGAGCAGTACTTC.

A few counts support this clonotype. This sequence joins TRBV15 and TRBJ2-2, with D uncertain. Per the germline V gene, CDR1 is LNHNV and CDR2 is YYDKDF (reference sequence). CDR3 length equals 15 residues. V was trimmed by 1 base and J by 6 bases, leaving 12 bases between them. CDR3 protein: CATSRVPGRAGELFF. The CDR3, as DNA: TGTGCCACCAGCAGAGTGCCGGGTCGGGCCGGGGAGCTGTTTTTT.

This chain joins TRBV28 and TRBJ2-1; 9 positions agree with TRBD2. The CDR3 is made up of 16 amino acids. Germline values: CDR1 MDHEN, CDR2 SYDVKM. V shed 3 bases and J 4 bases; nucleotides not matched to a gene: 7. CDR3 DNA: TGTGCCAGCAGTTTCCCTAGCGGGACTTATTACAATGAGCAGTTCTTC. This sequence encodes CASSFPSGTYYNEQFF.

Of note for this clonotype: This may be a read error: a much more frequent sequence differs by one nucleotide. The genes are TRBV29-1 and TRBJ1-1; D remains ambiguous. The CDR3 extends over 13 amino acids. Germline V gene sequence: CDR1 SQVTM, CDR2 ANQGSEA. The germline V and J ends were trimmed by 8 bases and 5 bases, with 18 bases remaining between them. CDR3 region: CSTTSQRRTEAFF. The CDR3 DNA sequence: TGCAGCACCACGTCGCAGAGGCGGACTGAAGCTTTCTTT.

This clonotype was observed many times. V and J are TRBV7-8 and TRBJ2-1; 8 bases align to TRBD2. This CDR3 is built from 15 residues. Germline V lookup: CDR1 SGHVS, CDR2 FQNEAQ. V was pared by 4 bases and J by 4 bases, with 6 bases of the junction left unmatched. The CDR3 nucleotides read TGTGCCAGCAGCTCCCAGGCTAGCGGGTACAATGAGCAGTTCTTC. The encoded protein is CASSSQASGYNEQFF. The whole variable domain, remainder taken from reference TRBV7-8 and TRBJ2-1, is GAGVSQSPRYKVAKRGQDVALRCDPISGHVSLFWYQQALGQGPEFLTYFQNEAQLDKSGLPSDRFFAERPEGSVSTLKIQRTQQEDSAVYLCASSSQASGYNEQFFGPGTRLTVL.

The chain uses TRBV4-1 and TRBJ2-2, with 7 nucleotides matching TRBD2. The CDR3 sequence is 17 residues long. The ends lost 4 bases at V and 3 bases at J; junction bases unmatched: 11. Germline loops: CDR1 MGHRA, CDR2 YSYEKL. CDR3 sequence reads: CASSRYPAGRDTGELFF. The CDR3 nucleotides are TGCGCCAGCAGCCGATATCCAGCGGGAAGGGACACCGGGGAGCTGTTTTTT.

This chain links TRBV3-1 with TRBJ2-2, with unresolved D. This CDR3 spans 14 amino acids. V gave up 4 bases and J gave up 6 bases, with 12 bases separating them. Germline V gives CDR1 LGHDT, CDR2 YNNKEL (reference sequence). In nucleotides, the CDR3 is TGTGCCAGCAGCCGCAAGTATGCCCCCGGGGAGCTGTTTTTT. Protein: CASSRKYAPGELFF.

This clonotype has a count of ten or more. The chain links TRBV20-1 to TRBJ2-1; TRBD1 or TRBD2 may be the D gene (6 bases each). CDR1 and CDR2 (germline): DFQATT, SNEGSKA (reference sequence). Deletions cut 1 base from V and 2 bases from J, with 21 bases between. The CDR3 extends over 18 amino acids. As DNA, the CDR3 is TGCAGTGCTAGAGGGATGGGGGGCTCCGAACGAACCTACAATGAGCAGTTCTTC. Protein product: CSARGMGGSERTYNEQFF.

This clonotype was counted at least ten times. The rearrangement joins TRBV12-3 or TRBV12-4 to TRBJ2-7, with 11 bases identical to TRBD2. Trimming cost V 3 bases and J 12 bases; bases outside gene matches: 7. This CDR3 is built from 13 residues. CDR3 sequence: CASSFLLAGAMYF. The CDR3, as DNA: TGTGCCAGCAGTTTTTTACTAGCGGGAGCGATGTACTTC.

This clonotype was detected many times. The rearrangement joins TRBV12-3 or TRBV12-4 to TRBJ1-3, with D possibly matching TRBD1 (5 bases). This CDR3 is built from 16 residues. The V end was cut by 5 bases, the J end by 0 bases, with 14 bases between. CDR3 region: CASSRRGGRSGNTIYF. DNA for the CDR3: TGTGCCAGCAGTCGTAGGGGCGGTCGCTCTGGAAACACCATATATTTT.

This clonotype was seen ten or more times. The chain links TRBV20-1 to TRBJ1-1; D not certain. Trimming left V 3 bases short and J 1 base short, with 9 bases between. Germline-derived CDR1 and CDR2 are DFQATT and SNEGSKA (reference sequence). The CDR3 length is 13 residues. CDR3 in amino acids: CSASPHPNTEAFF. The CDR3 bases are TGCAGTGCTAGTCCCCACCCGAACACTGAAGCTTTCTTT.

This clonotype has a handful of counts. The chain employs TRBV5-5 and TRBJ2-3; D is perhaps TRBD1 or TRBD2 (6 bases each). Trimming took 0 bases from V and 2 from J, leaving 10 bases between them. Germline-derived CDR1 and CDR2 are SGHKS and YYEKEE (reference sequence). This CDR3 region has 15 residues. Here the CDR3 reads CASSLVGGYTDTQYF. Written as DNA, the CDR3 is TGTGCCAGCAGCTTGGTGGGGGGCTACACAGATACGCAGTATTTT.

Many counts were recorded for this clonotype. This chain uses TRBV29-1 with TRBJ1-3; D gene uncertain. This CDR3 region has 14 residues. V lost 7 bases and J 0 bases, leaving 13 bases between the germline ends. Germline V lookup: CDR1 SQVTM, CDR2 ANQGSEA. In DNA, the CDR3 is TGCAGCGCCAGGTACGCGCACTCTGGAAACACCATATATTTT. This translates into CSARYAHSGNTIYF.

The sample holds many counts of this clonotype. The genes are TRBV7-9 and TRBJ2-3; 12 bases are a match to TRBD2. Germline assignment: CDR1 SEHNR and CDR2 FQNEAQ (reference sequence). Trimming at V came to 5 bases and at J to 3 bases, leaving 9 bases not matched to a gene. The CDR3 sequence is 17 residues long. The chain's CDR3 is CASSPIQLAGGTDTQYF. In nucleotides, the CDR3 is TGTGCCAGCAGCCCCATACAACTAGCGGGAGGTACAGATACGCAGTATTTT.

This clonotype was seen many times. This chain joins TRBV20-1 and TRBJ1-1; maybe TRBD1 (5 bases). The germline V gene encodes CDR1 DFQATT and CDR2 SNEGSKA (reference sequence). This CDR3 has 13 residues. Trimming took 3 bases from V and 0 from J, leaving 8 bases between them. The CDR3 sequence is CSARTVMNTEAFF. The CDR3 DNA reads as TGCAGTGCTAGGACAGTCATGAACACTGAAGCTTTCTTT.

The J gene is TRBJ2-3, the V gene TRBV5-1; unclear D gene. V lost 1 base, J lost 2 bases, and 11 bases lay in between. Germline V gives CDR1 SGHRS, CDR2 YFSETQ. The CDR3 consists of 15 residues. CDR3 residues: CASSLPRVSTDTQYF. In nucleotides, the CDR3 is TGCGCCAGCAGCTTGCCGCGCGTCTCCACAGATACGCAGTATTTT. Drawing the rest from reference TRBV5-1 and TRBJ2-3, the complete variable domain is KAGVTQTPRYLIKTRGQQVTLSCSPISGHRSVSWYQQTPGQGLQFLFEYFSETQRNKGNFPGRFSGRQFSNSRSEMNVSTLELGDSALYLCASSLPRVSTDTQYFGPGTRLTVL.

This clonotype was seen ten or more times. V usage is TRBV20-1 and J usage is TRBJ2-2; 8 bases are a match to TRBD1. From germline, CDR1 is DFQATT and CDR2 SNEGSKA (reference sequence). Trimming cost V 6 bases and J 2 bases; bases outside gene matches: 5. This CDR3 contains 14 residues. CDR3 coding DNA: TGCAGTGCGGTAGACAGGGGAAACACCGGGGAGCTGTTTTTT. Translating gives CSAVDRGNTGELFF.

This clonotype has just a few counts. V is TRBV29-1 and J is TRBJ2-5; 8 nucleotides line up with TRBD2. V shed 3 bases, J shed 1 base, and the junction held 10 bases outside the gene matches. The CDR3 covers 16 residues. CDR1 is SQVTM, CDR2 ANQGSEA, per germline. CDR3 amino acids: CSVDRVGLAGQETQYF. The CDR3, as DNA: TGCAGCGTTGATCGGGTGGGCCTAGCGGGCCAAGAGACCCAGTACTTC.

This clonotype was found a few times. CDR3 nucleotide sequence: TGTGCCAGCAGCTCCTATACTAGCGGAGGAAGCACAGATACGCAGTATTTT. The encoded protein is CASSSYTSGGSTDTQYF. J is TRBJ2-3 and V is TRBV7-3; 8 bases match TRBD2. Losses at the gene ends were 4 bases for V and 0 bases for J; bases not matched to a gene: 9. CDR1 is SGHTA and CDR2 is FQGTGA in the germline V gene. The CDR3 loop spans 17 amino acids.

This clonotype has ten or more counts. The chain carries TRBV20-1 and TRBJ2-1; TRBD2 agrees at 9 bases. With V trimmed by 1 base and J by 8 bases, 12 bases remained unmatched. In germline, CDR1 is DFQATT, CDR2 SNEGSKA (reference sequence). The CDR3 totals 16 residues. CDR3 DNA: TGCAGTGCTAGAGCCGTCTTAGTAGCGGGAGAAGATGAGCAGTTCTTC. It encodes CSARAVLVAGEDEQFF.

The rearrangement links TRBV27 to TRBJ1-1; 10 nucleotides agree with TRBD1. The CDR3 has 16 amino acids. Unmatched junction bases numbered 9, after V lost 4 bases and J lost 4 bases. The germline CDR1 and CDR2 sequences are MNHEY and SMNVEV (reference sequence). The CDR3 sequence: CASSSPSGQGSTEAFF. Here the CDR3 DNA reads TGTGCCAGCAGTTCCCCCTCGGGACAGGGGTCCACTGAAGCTTTCTTT.

The chain joins TRBV12-3 or TRBV12-4 to TRBJ2-6; the match to TRBD2 covers 13 bases. This CDR3 region has 18 residues. V shed 4 bases and J 0 bases; nucleotides not matched to a gene: 3. The CDR3 loop is CASSSTSGRASGANVLTF. The CDR3 DNA follows: TGTGCCAGCAGTTCTACTAGCGGGAGGGCCTCTGGGGCCAACGTCCTGACTTTC.

A few counts support this clonotype. This chain connects TRBV5-5 to TRBJ2-3, with TRBD1 matching 7 bases. V dropped 0 bases and J dropped 0; count of bases not matched to a gene: 4. This CDR3 is 16 amino acids long. Germline CDR1 reads SGHKS; CDR2 reads YYEKEE (reference sequence). As DNA, the CDR3 is TGTGCCAGCAGCTTGGGAGGGACAGCTAGCACAGATACGCAGTATTTT. It encodes CASSLGGTASTDTQYF.